The clone carrying this TCR beta chain was recorded a few times. The data are from a study of T-cell reconstitution after alpha-beta-depleted transplantation in children. The library targeted TCRbeta and was prepared with unique molecular identifiers. TCRdb analysed the PCR reads with MiXCR anew, one entry per CDR3 protein. The table includes some 500,000 distinct CDR3 sequences, 30% to 35% detected once. The CDR3 loop spans 14 amino acids. CDR1 is DFQATT and CDR2 is SNEGSKA in the germline V gene (reference sequence). V was clipped by 3 bases and J by 0 bases, with 11 bases between them. The chain is built from TRBV20-1 and TRBJ2-5; no firm D call. The receptor's source is a human donor who donated a stem cell graft to a child with aplastic anemia. This specimen consisted of PBMCs from the stem cell graft donor, obtained from the stem cell graft. The CDR3 DNA sequence: TGCAGTGCTAGGATTACACAGTACCAAGAGACCCAGTACTTC. This codes for CSARITQYQETQYF.